This is a list of T cell receptor beta chains from one sample in a study of T-cell memory formation after mild COVID-19. TCRdb independently ran MiXCR on the 5' RACE reads; one entry per CDR3 protein. The table has 400,000 to 500,000 distinct CDR3 sequences, around 19% seen once. Sequencing input: PBMCs or a T cell subset sorted from them (not recorded which). These receptors were collected from an adult woman who had mild COVID-19 (a few samples of this study predate the infection). Cell type and time point are not known. Each CDR3 is given with its conserved first and last residue. Fields, in order: V gene, J gene, clone size, D gene, CDR3 protein, CDR3 DNA. A D gene is named only where the DNA matches it firmly. Clone size is shown for a subset of rows, as once, few, many or a class of expanded clone.

v_call: TRBV5-1
j_call: TRBJ2-3
clone_size: few
d_call: .
cdr3_aa: CASSLFGGGYTDTQYF
cdr3_nt: TGCGCCAGCAGCTTGTTCGGTGGGGGATACACAGATACGCAGTATTTT

v_call: TRBV5-1
j_call: TRBJ2-3
clone_size: few
d_call: .
cdr3_aa: CASSLTGGIRMGPSTDTQYF
cdr3_nt: TGCGCCAGCAGCTTAACAGGTGGAATAAGGATGGGACCTAGCACAGATACGCAGTATTTT

v_call: TRBV7-2
j_call: TRBJ2-2
clone_size: .
d_call: TRBD1
cdr3_aa: CASSLAWGTAAGELFF
cdr3_nt: TGTGCCAGCAGCTTAGCGTGGGGGACAGCAGCCGGGGAGCTGTTTTTT

v_call: TRBV5-1
j_call: TRBJ2-1
clone_size: few
d_call: .
cdr3_aa: CASSMGGLRGDEQFF
cdr3_nt: TGCGCCAGCAGCATGGGAGGCCTCCGGGGAGATGAGCAGTTCTTC

v_call: TRBV7-3
j_call: TRBJ1-2
clone_size: few
d_call: TRBD1
cdr3_aa: CASSLAPGGGYGYTF
cdr3_nt: TGTGCCAGCAGCTTAGCCCCAGGGGGCGGGTATGGCTACACCTTC

v_call: TRBV2
j_call: TRBJ2-2
clone_size: .
d_call: .
cdr3_aa: CASSGRERVHGELFF
cdr3_nt: TGTGCCAGCAGTGGACGGGAGAGGGTCCACGGGGAGCTGTTTTTT

v_call: TRBV19
j_call: TRBJ1-4
clone_size: .
d_call: .
cdr3_aa: CASRVGATNEKLFF
cdr3_nt: TGTGCCAGTAGAGTCGGGGCAACTAATGAAAAACTGTTTTTT

v_call: TRBV7-6
j_call: TRBJ2-3
clone_size: .
d_call: .
cdr3_aa: CASSWAGGFTDTQYF
cdr3_nt: TGTGCCAGCAGCTGGGCGGGCGGATTCACAGATACGCAGTATTTT

v_call: TRBV20-1
j_call: TRBJ1-5
clone_size: .
d_call: .
cdr3_aa: CSAHEQANQPQHF
cdr3_nt: TGCAGTGCTCACGAACAGGCTAATCAGCCCCAGCATTTT

v_call: TRBV7-9
j_call: TRBJ1-5
clone_size: .
d_call: .
cdr3_aa: CASSSHRDVNQPQHF
cdr3_nt: TGTGCCAGCAGCTCCCACCGGGACGTTAATCAGCCCCAGCATTTT

v_call: TRBV7-9
j_call: TRBJ2-7
clone_size: .
d_call: TRBD1
cdr3_aa: CASNFGTGSEQYF
cdr3_nt: TGTGCCAGCAACTTCGGGACAGGGAGCGAGCAGTACTTC

v_call: TRBV5-1
j_call: TRBJ2-1
clone_size: once
d_call: TRBD2
cdr3_aa: CASSLGFLAVGYNEQFF
cdr3_nt: TGCGCCAGCAGCTTGGGATTCCTAGCGGTAGGGTACAATGAGCAGTTCTTC

v_call: TRBV7-9
j_call: TRBJ2-3
clone_size: few
d_call: TRBD2
cdr3_aa: CASRPPSGGATDTQYF
cdr3_nt: TGTGCCAGCAGGCCACCGAGCGGGGGGGCTACAGATACGCAGTATTTT

v_call: TRBV12-3/TRBV12-4
j_call: TRBJ2-5
clone_size: many
d_call: .
cdr3_aa: CASSLGYREETQYF
cdr3_nt: TGTGCCAGCAGTTTAGGGTATCGAGAAGAGACCCAGTACTTC

v_call: TRBV20-1
j_call: TRBJ2-7
clone_size: few
d_call: .
cdr3_aa: CSARGLRENSYEQYF
cdr3_nt: TGCAGTGCTAGAGGTCTAAGGGAAAACTCCTACGAGCAGTACTTC

v_call: TRBV9
j_call: TRBJ2-3
clone_size: .
d_call: TRBD2
cdr3_aa: CASSKTGTRTADTQYF
cdr3_nt: TGTGCCAGCAGCAAGACCGGGACTAGGACCGCCGATACGCAGTATTTT

v_call: TRBV7-8
j_call: TRBJ1-1
clone_size: .
d_call: .
cdr3_aa: CASSPRGIPTEAFF
cdr3_nt: TGTGCCAGCAGCCCTCGAGGGATCCCCACTGAAGCTTTCTTT

v_call: TRBV2
j_call: TRBJ2-7
clone_size: few
d_call: .
cdr3_aa: CASRDYRDGQYF
cdr3_nt: TGTGCCAGCAGGGACTACAGGGATGGGCAGTACTTC

v_call: TRBV6-5
j_call: TRBJ2-6
clone_size: few
d_call: .
cdr3_aa: CASSGPGDSGANVLTF
cdr3_nt: TGTGCCAGCAGTGGCCCGGGCGACTCTGGGGCCAACGTCCTGACTTTC

v_call: TRBV3-1
j_call: TRBJ2-7
clone_size: few
d_call: TRBD1
cdr3_aa: CASSQGATGALRSYEQYF
cdr3_nt: TGTGCCAGCAGCCAAGGGGCAACAGGGGCCCTCCGCTCCTACGAGCAGTACTTC

v_call: TRBV29-1
j_call: TRBJ2-7
clone_size: many
d_call: .
cdr3_aa: CSVEDWTDPPYEQYF
cdr3_nt: TGCAGCGTTGAAGATTGGACAGATCCTCCCTACGAGCAGTACTTC

v_call: TRBV18
j_call: TRBJ2-2
clone_size: .
d_call: TRBD1
cdr3_aa: CASSPRGTANTGELFF
cdr3_nt: TGTGCCAGCTCACCACGGGGGACAGCGAACACCGGGGAGCTGTTTTTT

v_call: TRBV12-3/TRBV12-4
j_call: TRBJ2-1
clone_size: .
d_call: .
cdr3_aa: CASSHFGVGNEQFF
cdr3_nt: TGTGCCAGCAGTCATTTCGGGGTTGGGAATGAGCAGTTCTTC

v_call: TRBV5-1
j_call: TRBJ1-2
clone_size: few
d_call: .
cdr3_aa: CASSLSQGRGYTF
cdr3_nt: TGCGCCAGCAGCTTGTCCCAGGGTCGTGGCTACACCTTC

v_call: TRBV7-9
j_call: TRBJ1-1
clone_size: .
d_call: .
cdr3_aa: CASSPVRAKNTEAFF
cdr3_nt: TGTGCCAGCAGCCCCGTTAGGGCAAAGAACACTGAAGCTTTCTTT

v_call: TRBV29-1
j_call: TRBJ2-1
clone_size: few
d_call: .
cdr3_aa: CSVARDTPYNEQFF
cdr3_nt: TGCAGCGTTGCCCGGGACACGCCCTACAATGAGCAGTTCTTC

v_call: TRBV6-2/TRBV6-3
j_call: TRBJ2-4
clone_size: few
d_call: .
cdr3_aa: CASSYGQTTKNIQYF
cdr3_nt: TGTGCCAGCAGTTACGGTCAGACGACCAAAAACATTCAGTACTTC

v_call: TRBV7-2
j_call: TRBJ1-1
clone_size: few
d_call: .
cdr3_aa: CASSLRAQGAEAFF
cdr3_nt: TGTGCCAGCAGCTTAAGGGCACAGGGAGCTGAAGCTTTCTTT

v_call: TRBV7-2
j_call: TRBJ2-7
clone_size: many
d_call: .
cdr3_aa: CASSPRDFYEQYF
cdr3_nt: TGTGCCAGCAGCCCACGGGACTTCTACGAGCAGTACTTC

v_call: TRBV6-5
j_call: TRBJ1-1
clone_size: .
d_call: .
cdr3_aa: CASTRDALNTEAFF
cdr3_nt: TGTGCCAGCACCAGAGACGCACTGAACACTGAAGCTTTCTTT

v_call: TRBV12-3/TRBV12-4
j_call: TRBJ1-6
clone_size: .
d_call: .
cdr3_aa: CASSLGAINSPLHF
cdr3_nt: TGTGCCAGCAGTCTAGGGGCAATTAATTCACCCCTCCACTTT

v_call: TRBV4-3
j_call: TRBJ2-3
clone_size: .
d_call: .
cdr3_aa: CASSQVAGNGGTQYF
cdr3_nt: TGCGCCAGCAGCCAAGTGGCGGGAAACGGAGGTACGCAGTATTTT

v_call: TRBV7-2
j_call: TRBJ2-3
clone_size: .
d_call: .
cdr3_aa: CASRRLGGTDTQYF
cdr3_nt: TGTGCCAGCAGGCGGCTGGGAGGCACAGATACGCAGTATTTT

v_call: TRBV5-6
j_call: TRBJ2-1
clone_size: .
d_call: .
cdr3_aa: CASSLEWPPLYNEQFF
cdr3_nt: TGTGCCAGCAGCTTGGAGTGGCCACCGTTATACAATGAGCAGTTCTTC

v_call: TRBV4-2
j_call: TRBJ2-1
clone_size: .
d_call: TRBD2
cdr3_aa: CASSPGTRNYNEQFF
cdr3_nt: TGTGCCAGCAGCCCCGGGACTAGAAACTACAATGAGCAGTTCTTC

v_call: TRBV4-1
j_call: TRBJ1-2
clone_size: .
d_call: .
cdr3_aa: CASSQVRGPVAGYTF
cdr3_nt: TGCGCCAGCAGCCAAGTCAGGGGTCCTGTCGCGGGCTACACCTTC

v_call: TRBV11-2
j_call: TRBJ1-1
clone_size: .
d_call: TRBD1
cdr3_aa: CASSFATLGQMKKDTEAFF
cdr3_nt: TGTGCCAGCAGCTTCGCAACTCTGGGACAGATGAAGAAAGACACTGAAGCTTTCTTT

v_call: TRBV7-3
j_call: TRBJ2-7
clone_size: .
d_call: TRBD2
cdr3_aa: CASSLTSGRGHEQYF
cdr3_nt: TGTGCCAGCAGCCTAACTAGCGGGAGGGGCCACGAGCAGTACTTC

v_call: TRBV29-1
j_call: TRBJ2-7
clone_size: .
d_call: TRBD1
cdr3_aa: CSAGGDRRYEQYF
cdr3_nt: TGCAGCGCCGGTGGGGACAGGAGGTACGAGCAGTACTTC

v_call: TRBV19
j_call: TRBJ1-4
clone_size: few
d_call: TRBD1
cdr3_aa: CASSIDTGAEKLFF
cdr3_nt: TGTGCCAGTAGTATTGATACAGGGGCGGAAAAACTGTTTTTT